This passage covers 32 T cell receptor beta chains from one sample sequenced in a study of blood T cells in healthy people across ages. A second roughly 6 to 11 cycle PCR used barcoded and J-beta primers. Via MiXCR, TCRdb re-called the 5' RACE reads, giving one row per CDR3 protein. The data hold around 780,000 distinct CDR3 sequences, with roughly 50% observed a single time. Sequenced material: blood. These receptors all stem from a man aged 40-49 years in good health.

This chain links TRBV20-1 with TRBJ2-5; possibly TRBD1 for D (5 bases). This CDR3 comprises 12 residues. The V end was cut by 5 bases, the J end by 2 bases, with 9 bases between. From germline, CDR1 is DFQATT and CDR2 SNEGSKA (reference sequence). CDR3 in amino acids: CSAVGPQETQYF. Written as DNA, the CDR3 is TGCAGTGCTGTGGGGCCACAAGAGACCCAGTACTTC.

The chain uses TRBV2 and TRBJ2-3; D perhaps matches TRBD1 (6 bases). V gave up 11 bases and J gave up 6 bases, with 21 bases separating them. The CDR3 is 14 residues long. The germline V gene encodes CDR1 SNHLY and CDR2 FYNNEI. CDR3 coding DNA: TGTGCCTCGAACAGGGAGAGGGGAAGGGATACGCAGTATTTT. Its protein is CASNRERGRDTQYF.

The chain couples TRBV5-1 to TRBJ2-3, with TRBD1 matching over 9 bases. CDR1 and CDR2 from the germline V gene are SGHRS and YFSETQ. The junction had 8 bases not matched to a gene; V was cut back by 4 bases and J by 5 bases. This CDR3 is built from 15 residues. Here the CDR3 reads CASSLEQGAGDTQYF. For the CDR3, the DNA is TGCGCCAGCAGCCTGGAACAGGGGGCGGGAGATACGCAGTATTTT.

This sequence joins TRBV9 and TRBJ1-2, with 10 bases that match TRBD1. V was pared by 0 bases and J by 7 bases, with 3 bases of the junction left unmatched. The CDR3 consists of 14 residues. Germline loops: CDR1 SGDLS, CDR2 YYNGEE. The CDR3 reads CASSVGGTGAGYTF. CDR3 coding DNA: TGTGCCAGCAGCGTAGGCGGGACAGGGGCTGGCTACACCTTC.

This clonotype was counted between two and nine times. V is TRBV28 and J is TRBJ2-7; TRBD1 matches 7 bases. Looked up from germline, CDR1 is MDHEN and CDR2 is SYDVKM. The CDR3 length is 13 residues. Trimming at V came to 5 bases and at J to 6 bases, leaving 7 bases not matched to a gene. The DNA of the CDR3 is TGTGCCAGCAGTGGGACAGAGGGGTGCGAGCAGTACTTC. Protein product: CASSGTEGCEQYF.

The chain links TRBV20-1 to TRBJ2-3; the match to TRBD2 covers 9 bases. The V and J ends lost 6 bases and 6 bases, in that order; junction bases with no gene match: 4. Germline V gene sequence: CDR1 DFQATT, CDR2 SNEGSKA (reference sequence). This CDR3 spans 12 amino acids. DNA for the CDR3: TGCAGTGCACCGACTAGCGGCGATACGCAGTATTTT. Translating it yields CSAPTSGDTQYF.

The chain has TRBV20-1 and TRBJ2-3; 9 nucleotides match TRBD1. V shed 7 bases and J 4 bases; nucleotides not matched to a gene: 6. This CDR3 spans 13 amino acids. CDR1 is DFQATT and CDR2 is SNEGSKA in the germline V gene (reference sequence). The CDR3 region has the DNA TGCAGTGAGGGGGACAGGGCGGCAGATACGCAGTATTTT. This sequence encodes CSEGDRAADTQYF.

CDR3 DNA: TGTGCCAGCAGCTACGAAAGGGTTCCCAACTATGGCTACACCTTC. This encodes CASSYERVPNYGYTF. This chain uses TRBV7-8 with TRBJ1-2, with D hard to call. There are 15 residues in the CDR3. Germline loops: CDR1 SGHVS, CDR2 FQNEAQ. V dropped 4 bases and J dropped 2 bases, with 14 bases sitting between them.

To note about this clonotype: The junction differs from germline at one of its ends, possibly a read error. V usage is TRBV28 and J usage is TRBJ2-5; 8 positions agree with TRBD1. The J call is uncertain, as TRBJ2-7 better fits the DNA end. The CDR3 loop spans 18 amino acids. The germline V gene has CDR1 MDHEN and CDR2 SYDVKM. CDR3 region: CTSSLFAMRTGFTYEQYF. The CDR3 bases are TGTACCAGCAGTTTATTTGCGATGAGGACAGGGTTTACCTACGAGCAGTACTTC.

The chain has TRBV12-3 or TRBV12-4 and TRBJ2-7; 9 bases are a match to TRBD2. V was pared by 3 bases and J by 0 bases, with 3 bases of the junction left unmatched. This CDR3 comprises 15 residues. Here the CDR3 DNA reads TGTGCCAGCAGTTTGCTAGCGGGATCCTCCTACGAGCAGTACTTC. Its translation is CASSLLAGSSYEQYF.

This clonotype was counted a few times. The gene calls are TRBV20-1 and TRBJ2-1; 10 bases match TRBD2. CDR3 length: 13 residues. The germline V gene has CDR1 DFQATT and CDR2 SNEGSKA (reference sequence). V dropped 6 bases and J dropped 8; count of bases not matched to a gene: 7. This chain's CDR3 is CSAETSGLDEQFF. The DNA for the CDR3 is TGCAGTGCGGAGACTAGCGGGTTGGATGAGCAGTTCTTC.

The rearrangement uses TRBV4-3 and TRBJ2-1, with 7 bases aligning to TRBD2. This CDR3 comprises 15 residues. Unmatched junction bases numbered 10, after V lost 3 bases and J lost 8 bases. In germline, CDR1 is LGHNA, CDR2 YSLEER. The CDR3: CASSHGLDGVDEQFF. Here the CDR3 DNA reads TGCGCCAGCAGCCACGGACTAGACGGAGTTGATGAGCAGTTCTTC.

Worth noting for this clonotype: Its ends do not fully match the called genes, so a read error is possible. This chain connects TRBV12-3 or TRBV12-4 to TRBJ2-3; 9 bases agree with TRBD2. The CDR3 consists of 15 residues. CDR3 in DNA: TGTACCAGCAGTTTATCTGCGGGGGGGCGGCATACGCAGTATTTT. Its protein is CTSSLSAGGRHTQYF.

This chain links TRBV4-1 with TRBJ2-7, with 9 bases matching TRBD2. The DNA matches TRBJ2-5 better at its end, which makes the J call doubtful. There are 16 residues in the CDR3. Germline values: CDR1 MGHRA, CDR2 YSYEKL. CDR3 in DNA: TGCGCCAGCAGCCAATTCAGCGGGGGGCGGGTGGAGACCCAGTACTTC. Its protein product is CASSQFSGGRVETQYF.

The chain is built from TRBV4-3 and TRBJ2-3; 8 positions match TRBD1. After removal of 4 bases from V and 2 bases from J, the junction contained 11 bases not matched to a gene. CDR1 is LGHNA, CDR2 YSLEER, per germline. There are 17 residues in the CDR3. Here the CDR3 DNA reads TGCGCCAGCAGCCTGTCCCGGGCAGGGGGCTCCACAGATACGCAGTATTTT. It yields the protein CASSLSRAGGSTDTQYF.

A few counts support this clonotype. This chain joins TRBV4-3 and TRBJ2-7; TRBD2 matches 9 bases. Looked up from germline, CDR1 is LGHNA and CDR2 is YSLEER. The CDR3 is made up of 14 amino acids. V gave up 7 bases and J gave up 5 bases; unmatched junction bases: 9. The CDR3 DNA reads as TGCGCCAGCACGGCGGGACTAGCTTCTGACGAGCAGTACTTC. Translation gives CASTAGLASDEQYF.

Points on this clonotype: One junction end does not reproduce the germline sequence, and a read error may be involved. This chain joins TRBV9 and TRBJ2-3, with D hard to call. The CDR3 runs 12 residues. CDR1 and CDR2 from the germline V gene are SGDLS and YYNGEE. This CDR3 is CAISVSQDTQYF. As DNA, the CDR3 is TGTGCCATCAGCGTATCCCAAGATACGCAGTATTTT. Using reference TRBV9 and TRBJ2-3 for the parts outside the CDR3, the full variable domain is DSGVTQTPKHLITATGQRVTLRCSPRSGDLSVYWYQQSLDQGLQFLIQYYNGEERAKGNILERFSAQQFPDLHSELNLSSLELGDSALYFCAISVSQDTQYFGPGTRLTVL.

The CDR3 DNA follows: TGCAGCGTGAGCTCGGGACTAGCGGGAGGCCGCACAGATACGCAGTATTTT. Its translation: CSVSSGLAGGRTDTQYF. The chain has TRBV29-1 and TRBJ2-3, with 15 bases aligning to TRBD2. J gave up 1 base and V 6 bases, and 8 bases lay outside the gene matches. The CDR3 length is 17 residues. Germline V gene sequence: CDR1 SQVTM, CDR2 ANQGSEA.

The chain employs TRBV5-6 and TRBJ2-4; D unclear. Germline-derived CDR1 and CDR2 are SGHDT and YYEEEE. V lost 1 base to trimming and J lost 0 bases, with 14 bases between them. This CDR3 spans 17 amino acids. CDR3 DNA sequence: TGTGCCAGCAGCTTGAATATAGGCCCACCAGCCAAAAACATTCAGTACTTC. It encodes CASSLNIGPPAKNIQYF.

V gene TRBV7-9 combines with J gene TRBJ2-1, with D tentatively TRBD2 (6 bases). The CDR3 consists of 11 residues. The germline V gene has CDR1 SEHNR and CDR2 FQNEAQ (reference sequence). The ends were cut back, 4 bases at V and 10 bases at J, with 8 bases in the middle. DNA for the CDR3: TGTGCCAGCAGCTCGCTAGCGGAGCAGTTCTTC. It encodes CASSSLAEQFF.

This clonotype occurred a few times. This chain joins TRBV7-2 and TRBJ1-6; TRBD1 matches 7 bases. Germline V gene lookup returns CDR1 SGHTA and CDR2 FQGNSA. The V and J ends lost 5 bases and 9 bases, in that order; junction bases with no gene match: 7. The CDR3 loop spans 14 amino acids. The CDR3 DNA reads TGTGCCAGCAGCCCCGACAGGGCCAGTTCACCCCTCCACTTT. Translated: CASSPDRASSPLHF. Complete variable domain (other parts from reference TRBV7-2 and TRBJ1-6): GAGVSQSPSNKVTEKGKDVELRCDPISGHTALYWYRQSLGQGLEFLIYFQGNSAPDKSGLPSDRFSAERTGGSVSTLTIQRTQQEDSAVYLCASSPDRASSPLHFGNGTRLTVT.

This clonotype was counted a few times. This chain connects TRBV29-1 to TRBJ1-1, with D possibly being TRBD1 (6 bases). The CDR3 is 13 residues long. The germline V gene has CDR1 SQVTM and CDR2 ANQGSEA. Trimming removed 4 bases from V and 7 bases from J, with 16 bases in between. The CDR3 DNA reads TGCAGCGTTGCCAGAATGGGGGCAGGTGAAGCTTTCTTT. It is translated as CSVARMGAGEAFF. The variable domain in full, with the rest retrieved from reference TRBV29-1 and TRBJ1-1, is SAVISQKPSRDICQRGTSLTIQCQVDSQVTMMFWYRQQPGQSLTLIATANQGSEATYESGFVIDKFPISRPNLTFSTLTVSNMSPEDSSIYLCSVARMGAGEAFFGQGTRLTVV.

The V gene is TRBV3-1, the J gene TRBJ2-1; maybe TRBD2 (6 bases). Trimming pared 0 bases from V and 5 bases from J, leaving 11 bases between. CDR1 is LGHDT, CDR2 YNNKEL, per germline (reference sequence). This CDR3 has 15 residues. The CDR3 reads CASSQDGLLNNEQFF. CDR3 DNA sequence: TGTGCCAGCAGCCAAGATGGACTATTAAACAATGAGCAGTTCTTC.

The chain has TRBV20-1 and TRBJ1-2; D not certain. V dropped 0 bases and J dropped 0 bases, with 5 bases sitting between them. CDR1 is DFQATT, CDR2 SNEGSKA, per germline (reference sequence). There are 13 residues in the CDR3. CDR3 coding DNA: TGCAGTGCTAGAGATCTAGCTAACTATGGCTACACCTTC. Translated: CSARDLANYGYTF.

The chain joins TRBV20-1 to TRBJ2-1; D gene uncertain. CDR3 length: 14 residues. Trimming took off 4 bases at V and 6 bases at J, with 16 bases between the two ends. CDR1 and CDR2 from the germline V gene are DFQATT and SNEGSKA (reference sequence). This chain's CDR3 is CSANEDGFGNEQFF. CDR3 DNA: TGCAGTGCTAACGAGGACGGGTTTGGCAATGAGCAGTTCTTC.

The V gene is TRBV28, the J gene TRBJ1-2, with 7 bases matching TRBD1. J was trimmed by 8 bases and V by 5 bases; bases with no gene match: 11. The CDR3 covers 14 residues. Germline CDR1 MDHEN, CDR2 SYDVKM. Here the CDR3 reads CASSPTGAVGGYTF. The CDR3 coding sequence is TGTGCCAGCAGTCCTACAGGGGCGGTCGGCGGCTACACCTTC.

Of note for this clonotype: Germline and junction disagree at one end, which may indicate a read error. V gene TRBV13 combines with J gene TRBJ2-4, with 8 bases identical to TRBD2. The CDR3 extends over 13 amino acids. The germline V gene encodes CDR1 PRHDT and CDR2 FYEKMQ (reference sequence). The CDR3 DNA is TGTGCCGGCAGCCACGGACTAGCAAACATTCAGTACTTC. Translating it yields CAGSHGLANIQYF.

A few counts support this clonotype. This chain joins TRBV6-2 or TRBV6-3 and TRBJ2-7; perhaps TRBD1 as D (6 bases). The length of the CDR3 is 16 residues. CDR1 is MNHEY and CDR2 is SVGEGT in the germline V gene. Trimming took 2 bases from V and 2 from J, leaving 16 bases between them. The CDR3 reads CASSYSSAGAPYEQYF. In DNA form, the CDR3 reads TGTGCCAGCAGTTACAGTTCGGCAGGGGCCCCCTACGAGCAGTACTTC.

This clonotype was detected many times. The CDR3 bases are TGCAGTGCTAGCAACAGGGGCACAACCTACAATGAGCAGTTCTTC. Amino acids: CSASNRGTTYNEQFF. The V call is TRBV20-1, the J call TRBJ2-1; TRBD1 aligns across 7 bases. CDR1 and CDR2 from the germline V gene are DFQATT and SNEGSKA (reference sequence). V shed 3 bases and J 2 bases; nucleotides not matched to a gene: 7. The CDR3 runs to 15 residues.

J is TRBJ1-5 and V is TRBV28, with unresolved D. V lost 4 bases and J lost 5, with 12 bases in between. The CDR3 totals 14 residues. Germline V gene sequence: CDR1 MDHEN, CDR2 SYDVKM. CDR3: CASSSIQIDQPQHF. The CDR3 coding sequence is TGTGCCAGCAGTTCCATCCAGATAGATCAGCCCCAGCATTTT.

The chain employs TRBV11-3 and TRBJ2-2, with unresolved D. V was pared by 5 bases and J by 1 base, with 14 bases between. Germline loops: CDR1 SGHNT, CDR2 YENEEA. This CDR3 is built from 16 residues. The CDR3 nucleotides read TGTGCCAGCAGCCCCCGGTTGGCAGGGAACACCGGGGAGCTGTTTTTT. This translates into CASSPRLAGNTGELFF.

This chain links TRBV20-1 with TRBJ2-5; D remains unclear. Trimming took off 3 bases at V and 0 bases at J, with 17 bases between the two ends. The CDR3 consists of 16 residues. Looked up from germline, CDR1 is DFQATT and CDR2 is SNEGSKA (reference sequence). This chain's CDR3 is CSARRLSTGYQETQYF. CDR3 nucleotide sequence: TGCAGTGCTAGGAGACTTTCGACTGGGTACCAAGAGACCCAGTACTTC.